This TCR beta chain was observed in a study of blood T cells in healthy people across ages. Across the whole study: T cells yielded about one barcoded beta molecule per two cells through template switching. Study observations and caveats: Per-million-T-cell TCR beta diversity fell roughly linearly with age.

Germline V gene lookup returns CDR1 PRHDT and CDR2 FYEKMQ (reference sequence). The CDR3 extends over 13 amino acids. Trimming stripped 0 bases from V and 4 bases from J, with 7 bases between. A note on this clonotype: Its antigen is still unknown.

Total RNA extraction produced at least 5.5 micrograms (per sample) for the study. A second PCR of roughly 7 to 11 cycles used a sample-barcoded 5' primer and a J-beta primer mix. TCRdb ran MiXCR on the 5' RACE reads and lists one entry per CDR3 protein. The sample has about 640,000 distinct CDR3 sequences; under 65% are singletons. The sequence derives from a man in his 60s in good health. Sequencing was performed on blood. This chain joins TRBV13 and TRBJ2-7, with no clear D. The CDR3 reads CASSLGLRYEQYF. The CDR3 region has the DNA TGTGCCAGCAGCTTAGGCCTCCGTTACGAGCAGTACTTC.